This entry features one T cell receptor (beta chain) sequence. The sample is drawn from a study of blood T cell repertoires in COVID-19. Turning to the study itself: The samples span acute and convalescent COVID-19 from the United States, Italy and Spain.

In the source study's methods: Quantification of nucleated cells was approximated via reference gene primer amplification. The assay was immunoSEQ multiplex PCR, and TCRdb's table has in-frame clones only and misses some. The DNA gave D and trimming, while V, J and clone size come from that table. The sample includes 99,000 or so clones, about 89% of them seen just once. The length of the CDR3 is 18 residues. Germline CDR1 is SNHLY and CDR2 is FYNNEI. After removal of 5 bases from V and 2 bases from J, the junction contained 11 bases not matched to a gene. The sequencing sample was made of peripheral blood. The V call is TRBV2, the J call TRBJ1-5; 11 bases are a match to TRBD1. The clonotype originates from a man in his forties or fifties with acute or convalescent COVID-19. The chain's CDR3 is CASSTRDRGIVGNQPQHF. CDR3 nucleotides: TGTGCCAGCAGTACCCGGGACAGGGGGATTGTGGGCAATCAGCCCCAGCATTTT.